A single sample gave rise to the 30 T cell receptor beta chains below, sequenced in a study of OX40 agonist ivuxolimab in advanced cancers. Produced via immunoSEQ multiplex PCR; TCRdb's table is partial and in-frame only. The data contain some 68,000 clones, about 89% of them singletons. Material: CD4+ or CD8+ T cells sorted from blood, obtained in a trial of the OX40 agonist ivuxolimab. The receptors come from an adult with an advanced solid tumor such as melanoma, head and neck, liver or kidney cancer.

This chain connects TRBV6-1 to TRBJ2-5; D uncertain. Trimming shortened V by 3 bases and J by 3 bases, and 11 bases separated the two germline ends. Germline CDR1 is MNHNS and CDR2 is SASEGT. The CDR3 is 14 residues long. CDR3 sequence: CASSDYGPEETQYF. CDR3 nucleotide sequence: TGTGCCAGCAGTGATTATGGACCTGAAGAGACCCAGTACTTC.

V usage is TRBV5-4 and J usage is TRBJ1-2; 7 positions match TRBD1. CDR1 SGHNT and CDR2 YYREEE come from the germline V gene (reference sequence). This CDR3 has 13 amino acids. The trim removed 4 bases at V and 8 bases at J, leaving 8 bases unmatched. The CDR3 region is CASSASRDRGYTF. The CDR3 DNA reads as TGTGCCAGCAGCGCATCTCGGGACAGAGGCTACACCTTC.

V gene TRBV5-1 combines with J gene TRBJ2-5; maybe TRBD1 (6 bases). The CDR3 runs to 13 residues. CDR1 SGHRS and CDR2 YFSETQ come from the germline V gene. The V and J ends lost 4 bases and 5 bases respectively, with 12 bases between them. This chain's CDR3 is CASSRGQRETQYF. CDR3 in DNA: TGCGCCAGCAGCAGAGGACAGAGGGAGACCCAGTACTTC.

The chain employs TRBV5-8 and TRBJ2-3; 9 bases line up with TRBD2. Germline V gene data show CDR1 as SGHTS and CDR2 as YDEGEE. The junction had 11 bases not matched to a gene; V was cut back by 7 bases and J by 5 bases. The CDR3 extends over 15 amino acids. The CDR3 loop is CASLAGVTVGDTQYF. Here the CDR3 DNA reads TGTGCCAGCTTAGCGGGAGTAACGGTCGGAGATACGCAGTATTTT.

The chain employs TRBV7-9 and TRBJ2-5, with 11 nucleotides matching TRBD1. Germline CDR1 reads SEHNR; CDR2 reads FQNEAQ (reference sequence). The CDR3 consists of 15 residues. The junction had 8 bases not matched to a gene; V was cut back by 6 bases and J by 5 bases. The CDR3 nucleotides are TGTGCCAGCAGTTCCGCGGGACAGGGGGTGGAGACCCAGTACTTC. This gives the protein CASSSAGQGVETQYF. Looking up the rest from reference TRBV7-9 and TRBJ2-5 gives the full variable domain: DTGVSQNPRHKITKRGQNVTFRCDPISEHNRLYWYRQTLGQGPEFLTYFQNEAQLEKSRLLSDRFSAERPKGSFSTLEIQRTEQGDSAMYLCASSSAGQGVETQYFGPGTRLLVL.

V is TRBV5-4 and J is TRBJ2-3, with 7 bases fitting TRBD2. The CDR3 spans 17 residues. The V and J ends lost 0 bases and 6 bases, in that order; junction bases with no gene match: 13. Germline V gene sequence: CDR1 SGHNT, CDR2 YYREEE (reference sequence). The CDR3 DNA is TGTGCCAGCAGCTTGGAGGCTAGCGGTACCCGGGGCGATACGCAGTATTTT. Translated: CASSLEASGTRGDTQYF.

The V gene is TRBV4-1, the J gene TRBJ2-7, with D possibly TRBD2 on 6 matching bases. With 2 bases removed from V and 4 bases from J, the gap between germline ends came to 18 bases. The CDR3 has 16 residues. The V gene's germline CDR1 is MGHRA and CDR2 YSYEKL. The CDR3 sequence: CASSQSGAHGVYEQYF. The CDR3 DNA follows: TGCGCCAGCAGCCAATCGGGAGCCCATGGAGTTTACGAGCAGTACTTC.

This clone rates as medium-sized (0.01 to 0.1%). This specimen includes other DNA sequences encoding the same CDR3. This chain links TRBV11-2 with TRBJ1-5, with a possible D match to TRBD1 (5 bases). The germline CDR1 and CDR2 sequences are SGHAT and FQNNGV. This CDR3 comprises 13 residues. V lost 1 base and J 7 bases, leaving 8 bases between the germline ends. The CDR3: CASSLGGAQPQHF. The CDR3 nucleotides are TGTGCCAGCAGCTTAGGGGGCGCGCAGCCCCAGCATTTT.

The rearrangement joins TRBV7-6 to TRBJ2-1; 8 bases match TRBD1. The CDR3 runs to 15 residues. V was clipped by 1 base and J by 7 bases; unmatched bases: 6. The germline V gene encodes CDR1 SGHVS and CDR2 FNYEAQ. CDR3 sequence reads: CASSLGQGAGNEQFF. As DNA, the CDR3 is TGTGCCAGCAGCTTAGGCCAGGGGGCAGGGAATGAGCAGTTCTTC. Full variable domain (missing parts from reference TRBV7-6 and TRBJ2-1): GAGVSQSPRYKVTKRGQDVALRCDPISGHVSLYWYRQALGQGPEFLTYFNYEAQQDKSGLPNDRFSAERPEGSISTLTIQRTEQRDSAMYRCASSLGQGAGNEQFFGPGTRLTVL.

This chain joins TRBV28 and TRBJ1-5; perhaps TRBD1 as D (5 bases). The CDR3 runs to 15 residues. The ends were cut back, 2 bases at V and 1 base at J, with 9 bases in the middle. Germline assignment: CDR1 MDHEN and CDR2 SYDVKM. This CDR3 reads CASSLGGGSNQPQHF. The CDR3 coding sequence is TGTGCCAGCAGTTTAGGGGGAGGCAGCAATCAGCCCCAGCATTTT.

The chain is built from TRBV7-2 and TRBJ2-7; 11 nucleotides line up with TRBD2. This CDR3 contains 15 residues. Germline trimming cut 2 bases from V and 6 bases from J; bases unmatched to any gene: 6. CDR1 is SGHTA and CDR2 is FQGNSA in the germline V gene. The CDR3 sequence: CASSLIAGGPAEQYF. The CDR3 DNA sequence: TGTGCCAGCAGCTTAATAGCGGGGGGGCCGGCCGAGCAGTACTTC.

The chain recombines TRBV19 with TRBJ1-2; TRBD1 might be the D (5 bases). V shed 4 bases and J shed 4 bases, with 13 bases lying between them. Germline CDR1 reads LNHDA; CDR2 reads SQIVND (reference sequence). The CDR3 is made up of 14 amino acids. This CDR3 is CASSTPGTRYGYTF. The CDR3, as DNA: TGTGCCAGTAGTACTCCAGGGACCCGCTATGGCTACACCTTC.

This chain uses TRBV5-5 with TRBJ1-6; D is undetermined. Germline V gene lookup returns CDR1 SGHKS and CDR2 YYEKEE (reference sequence). The length of the CDR3 is 16 residues. V was shortened by 4 bases and J by 0 bases, with 11 bases between the two germline ends. CDR3 protein: CASSPQLNSYNSPLHF. The DNA of the CDR3 is TGTGCCAGCAGCCCCCAATTAAACTCCTATAATTCACCCCTCCACTTT.

This clone was counted once. The chain links TRBV4-3 to TRBJ1-4; no firm D call. V was shortened by 0 bases and J by 5 bases, with 13 bases between the two germline ends. Germline CDR1 reads LGHNA; CDR2 reads YSLEER. There are 16 residues in the CDR3. The CDR3, as DNA: TGCGCCAGCAGCCAAGATCCCCACAGCGGGAATGAAAAACTGTTTTTT. It translates to CASSQDPHSGNEKLFF.

The genes are TRBV28 and TRBJ2-3, with 7 nucleotides matching TRBD2. This CDR3 is 15 amino acids long. The trim removed 3 bases at V and 3 bases at J, leaving 6 bases unmatched. Germline V lookup: CDR1 MDHEN, CDR2 SYDVKM. CDR3 DNA: TGTGCCAGCAGTTTTCCTAGCGGACTTACAGATACGCAGTATTTT. As protein: CASSFPSGLTDTQYF.

Written as DNA, the CDR3 is TGCGCCAGCAGCTCTTACAGGGGAGGTGGCACCGGGGAGCTGTTTTTT. Translation: CASSSYRGGGTGELFF. The chain uses TRBV5-1 and TRBJ2-2; D perhaps matches TRBD1 (7 bases). Germline CDR1 and CDR2: SGHRS and YFSETQ. This CDR3 contains 16 residues. Trimming shortened V by 3 bases and J by 4 bases, and 16 bases separated the two germline ends.

The chain couples TRBV28 to TRBJ1-5; D is ambiguous. V shed 7 bases and J shed 7 bases, with 17 bases lying between them. CDR1 is MDHEN, CDR2 SYDVKM, per germline. The length of the CDR3 is 14 residues. CDR3 loop: CASTSTGGRQPQHF. CDR3 DNA sequence: TGTGCCAGCACCTCAACGGGCGGTCGACAGCCCCAGCATTTT.

The J gene is TRBJ2-1, the V gene TRBV2; 9 positions match TRBD2. This CDR3 is built from 16 residues. V shed 1 base and J 9 bases; nucleotides not matched to a gene: 10. Germline V gives CDR1 SNHLY, CDR2 FYNNEI. DNA for the CDR3: TGTGCCAGCAGTGAAGACAGCGGGGGGTCCGGAAGTGAGCAGTTCTTC. This translates into CASSEDSGGSGSEQFF.

The V call is TRBV19, the J call TRBJ1-2; 8 bases agree with TRBD1. The CDR3 contains 16 residues. Germline values: CDR1 LNHDA, CDR2 SQIVND (reference sequence). J lost 1 base, V lost 6 bases, and 10 bases had no gene match. CDR3 DNA sequence: TGTGCCAGTAGCCCGCCTCGGACAGGGCATAACTATGGCTACACCTTC. Its translation: CASSPPRTGHNYGYTF. The full variable domain, in which reference TRBV19 and TRBJ1-2 provide the parts outside the CDR3, is DGGITQSPKYLFRKEGQNVTLSCEQNLNHDAMYWYRQDPGQGLRLIYYSQIVNDFQKGDIAEGYSVSREKKESFPLTVTSAQKNPTAFYLCASSPPRTGHNYGYTFGSGTRLTVV.

DNA for the CDR3: TGTGCCAGCAGCTTGTTCGGGGGTAGGGAGACCCAGTACTTC. This gives the protein CASSLFGGRETQYF. V and J are TRBV5-4 and TRBJ2-5; maybe TRBD2 (6 bases). V gave up 1 base and J gave up 5 bases, with 12 bases separating them. Germline V gives CDR1 SGHNT, CDR2 YYREEE (reference sequence). This CDR3 is 14 amino acids long.

The J gene is TRBJ1-1, the V gene TRBV2; D unresolved. CDR1 is SNHLY, CDR2 FYNNEI, per germline. Between the trimmed V and J ends, which lost 2 bases and 6 bases, there was a span of 10 bases. This CDR3 contains 13 residues. The chain's CDR3 is CASSEITGAEAFF. In nucleotides, the CDR3 is TGTGCCAGCAGTGAAATCACCGGGGCTGAAGCTTTCTTT.

The chain has TRBV28 and TRBJ1-1; D is uncertain. CDR1 is MDHEN and CDR2 is SYDVKM in the germline V gene. V was clipped by 10 bases and J by 1 base, with 16 bases between them. The CDR3 sequence is 14 residues long. The chain's CDR3 is CATETPSGNTEAFF. The DNA for the CDR3 is TGTGCCACCGAGACACCCTCAGGGAACACTGAAGCTTTCTTT.

The genes are TRBV2 and TRBJ1-2; TRBD1 matches at 10 bases. The length of the CDR3 is 14 residues. Germline loops: CDR1 SNHLY, CDR2 FYNNEI. With V trimmed by 6 bases and J by 5 bases, 6 bases remained unmatched. This CDR3 reads CASSRAGQGYGYTF. CDR3 DNA sequence: TGTGCCAGCAGCCGTGCGGGACAGGGGTATGGCTACACCTTC.

In this sample, this clone turned up once. The chain recombines TRBV7-6 with TRBJ2-5, with 9 bases lining up with TRBD2. The CDR3 is 15 amino acids. After removal of 0 bases from V and 2 bases from J, the junction contained 1 base not matched to a gene. Germline CDR1 reads SGHVS; CDR2 reads FNYEAQ. The CDR3 protein is CASSLARGGQETQYF. CDR3 nucleotides: TGTGCCAGCAGCTTAGCGCGGGGGGGACAAGAGACCCAGTACTTC. Full variable domain (rest looked up from reference TRBV7-6 and TRBJ2-5): GAGVSQSPRYKVTKRGQDVALRCDPISGHVSLYWYRQALGQGPEFLTYFNYEAQQDKSGLPNDRFSAERPEGSISTLTIQRTEQRDSAMYRCASSLARGGQETQYFGPGTRLLVL.

This chain links TRBV2 with TRBJ1-1; D unclear. Germline CDR1 reads SNHLY; CDR2 reads FYNNEI. Trimming shortened V by 8 bases and J by 0 bases, and 7 bases separated the two germline ends. The CDR3 spans 12 residues. In DNA form, the CDR3 reads TGTGCCAGCGGACGGTTGAACACTGAAGCTTTCTTT. It encodes CASGRLNTEAFF.

J is TRBJ2-1 and V is TRBV28; D is undetermined. CDR1 and CDR2 from the germline V gene are MDHEN and SYDVKM. The CDR3 runs 15 residues. V lost 6 bases to trimming and J lost 2 bases, with 14 bases between them. As DNA, the CDR3 is TGTGCCAGCAGCCCCCCGGCGCGGCCCTACAATGAGCAGTTCTTC. It codes for CASSPPARPYNEQFF. The full variable domain, rest sourced from reference TRBV28 and TRBJ2-1, is DVKVTQSSRYLVKRTGEKVFLECVQDMDHENMFWYRQDPGLGLRLIYFSYDVKMKEKGDIPEGYSVSREKKERFSLILESASTNQTSMYLCASSPPARPYNEQFFGPGTRLTVL.

This clone was picked up one time. Within the sample, other DNA sequences also encode this same CDR3. The chain joins TRBV5-4 to TRBJ2-5, with D possibly matching TRBD1 (6 bases). V lost 4 bases and J lost 3, with 13 bases in between. This CDR3 is built from 14 residues. Germline CDR1 and CDR2: SGHNT and YYREEE (reference sequence). CDR3 in DNA: TGTGCCAGCAGCCTGACCAGGGGAAAAGAGACCCAGTACTTC. Translation: CASSLTRGKETQYF. Together with reference TRBV5-4 and TRBJ2-5, the CDR3 gives the full variable domain: ETGVTQSPTHLIKTRGQQVTLRCSSQSGHNTVSWYQQALGQGPQFIFQYYREEENGRGNFPPRFSGLQFPNYSSELNVNALELDDSALYLCASSLTRGKETQYFGPGTRLLVL.

The V and J genes are TRBV18 and TRBJ1-2; D is ambiguous. Trimming left V 6 bases short and J 4 bases short, with 15 bases between. This CDR3 comprises 14 residues. In germline, CDR1 is KGHSH, CDR2 LQKENI. In DNA form, the CDR3 reads TGTGCCAGCTCCCCCGCGGCCCAAAGCTATGGCTACACCTTC. Its protein product is CASSPAAQSYGYTF.

The chain carries TRBV5-1 and TRBJ2-7; 11 bases fit TRBD1. The germline V gene has CDR1 SGHRS and CDR2 YFSETQ. Trimming took 4 bases from V and 0 from J; bases not matched to a gene: 3. This CDR3 contains 15 residues. The CDR3 nucleotides read TGCGCCAGCAGCAGGGGGACAGGGGGCTCCTACGAGCAGTACTTC. It encodes CASSRGTGGSYEQYF.

This chain connects TRBV5-1 to TRBJ1-2; a possible D gene is TRBD1 (6 bases). The CDR3 covers 13 residues. Trimming took 4 bases from V and 8 from J, leaving 15 bases between them. Germline CDR1 SGHRS, CDR2 YFSETQ. Here the CDR3 DNA reads TGCGCCAGCAGCCCCGACGGGGGGGGCGGCTACACCTTC. Translation gives CASSPDGGGGYTF.